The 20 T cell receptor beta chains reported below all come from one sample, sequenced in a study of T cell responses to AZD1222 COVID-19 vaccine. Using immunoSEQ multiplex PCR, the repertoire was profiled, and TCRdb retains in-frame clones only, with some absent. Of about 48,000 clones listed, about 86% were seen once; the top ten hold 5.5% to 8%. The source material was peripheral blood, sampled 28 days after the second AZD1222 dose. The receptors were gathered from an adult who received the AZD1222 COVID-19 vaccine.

The CDR3 reads CASSLGTGSTDTQYF. The CDR3 DNA sequence: TGTGCCAGCAGCCTCGGGACAGGGAGCACAGATACGCAGTATTTT. The rearrangement joins TRBV27 to TRBJ2-3; 9 bases match TRBD1. The length of the CDR3 is 15 residues. Losses at the gene ends were 6 bases for V and 0 bases for J; bases not matched to a gene: 4. Germline CDR1 and CDR2: MNHEY and SMNVEV (reference sequence).

CDR3 nucleotide sequence: TGTGCCAGCAGCCAAGTGGGGTTTTGGGACTACAATGAGCAGTTCTTC. This translates into CASSQVGFWDYNEQFF. This chain links TRBV3-1 (or the pseudogene TRBV3-2) with TRBJ2-1; no reliable D call. The ends were cut back, 1 base at V and 3 bases at J, with 13 bases in the middle. Germline values: CDR1 LGHDT, CDR2 YNNKEL (reference sequence). The CDR3 length is 16 residues.

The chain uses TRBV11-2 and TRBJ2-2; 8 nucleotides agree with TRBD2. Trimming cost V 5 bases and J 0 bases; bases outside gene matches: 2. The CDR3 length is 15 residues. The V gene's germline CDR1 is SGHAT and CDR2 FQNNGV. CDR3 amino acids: CASSISGTNTGELFF. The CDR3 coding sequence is TGTGCCAGCAGCATTAGCGGGACGAACACCGGGGAGCTGTTTTTT.

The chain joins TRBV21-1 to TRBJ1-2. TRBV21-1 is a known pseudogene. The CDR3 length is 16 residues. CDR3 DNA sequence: TGTGCCAGCAGCAAGGATACACCGCCCGCTAACTATGGCTACACCTTC. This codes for CASSKDTPPANYGYTF.

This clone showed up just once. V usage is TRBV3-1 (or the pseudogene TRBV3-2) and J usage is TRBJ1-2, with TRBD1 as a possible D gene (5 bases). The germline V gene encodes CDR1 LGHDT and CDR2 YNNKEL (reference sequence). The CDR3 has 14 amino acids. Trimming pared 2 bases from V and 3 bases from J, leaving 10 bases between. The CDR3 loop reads CASSQKGGDYGYTF. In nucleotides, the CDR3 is TGTGCCAGCAGCCAAAAGGGAGGGGACTATGGCTACACCTTC.

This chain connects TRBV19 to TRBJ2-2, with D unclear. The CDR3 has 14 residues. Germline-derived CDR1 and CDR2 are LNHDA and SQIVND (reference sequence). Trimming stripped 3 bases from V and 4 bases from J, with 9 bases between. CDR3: CASSISRTTGELFF. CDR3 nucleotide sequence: TGTGCCAGTAGTATCAGTCGGACCACCGGGGAGCTGTTTTTT.

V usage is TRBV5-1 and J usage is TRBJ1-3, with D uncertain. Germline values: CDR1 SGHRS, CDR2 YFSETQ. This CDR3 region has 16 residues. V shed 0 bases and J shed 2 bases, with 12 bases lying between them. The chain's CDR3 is CASSLVGLSTGNTIYF. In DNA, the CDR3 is TGCGCCAGCAGCTTGGTAGGACTGTCGACTGGAAACACCATATATTTT.

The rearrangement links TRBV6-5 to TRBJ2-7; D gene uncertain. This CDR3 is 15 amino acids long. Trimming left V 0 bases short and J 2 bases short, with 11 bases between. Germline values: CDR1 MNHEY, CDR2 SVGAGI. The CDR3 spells CASSYSSVSPYEQYF. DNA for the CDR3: TGTGCCAGCAGTTACTCGTCTGTAAGCCCCTACGAGCAGTACTTC.

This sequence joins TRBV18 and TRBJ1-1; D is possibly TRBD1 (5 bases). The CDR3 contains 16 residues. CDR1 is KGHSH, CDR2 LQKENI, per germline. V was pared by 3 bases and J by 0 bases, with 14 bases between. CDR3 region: CASSPSEGSLNTEAFF. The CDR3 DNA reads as TGTGCCAGCTCACCCTCCGAGGGGTCGCTGAACACTGAAGCTTTCTTT.

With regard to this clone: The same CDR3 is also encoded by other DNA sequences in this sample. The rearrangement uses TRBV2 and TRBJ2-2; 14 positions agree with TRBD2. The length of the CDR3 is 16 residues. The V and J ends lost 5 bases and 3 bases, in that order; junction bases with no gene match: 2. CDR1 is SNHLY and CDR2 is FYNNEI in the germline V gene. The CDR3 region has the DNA TGTGCCAGCAGTACGGGACTAGCGGGAGACACCGGGGAGCTGTTTTTT. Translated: CASSTGLAGDTGELFF.

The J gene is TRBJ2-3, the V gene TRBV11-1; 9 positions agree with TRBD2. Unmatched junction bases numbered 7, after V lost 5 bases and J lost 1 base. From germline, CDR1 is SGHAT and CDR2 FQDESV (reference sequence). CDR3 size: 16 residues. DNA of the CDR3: TGTGCCAGCAGCCCCGGGACTAGCTTCGGCACAGATACGCAGTATTTT. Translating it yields CASSPGTSFGTDTQYF.

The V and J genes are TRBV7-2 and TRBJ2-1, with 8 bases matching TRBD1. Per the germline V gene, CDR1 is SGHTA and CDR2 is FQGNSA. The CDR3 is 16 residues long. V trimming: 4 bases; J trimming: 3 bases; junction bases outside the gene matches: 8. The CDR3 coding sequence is TGTGCCAGCAGCTACCAGGGGGCCCCTGTCTACAATGAGCAGTTCTTC. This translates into CASSYQGAPVYNEQFF.

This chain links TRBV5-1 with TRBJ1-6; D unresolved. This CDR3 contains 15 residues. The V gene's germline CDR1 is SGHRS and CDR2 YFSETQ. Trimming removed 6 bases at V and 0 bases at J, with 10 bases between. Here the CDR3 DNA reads TGCGCCAGCACCCTTGGCAGCTCCTATAATTCACCCCTCCACTTT. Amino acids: CASTLGSSYNSPLHF. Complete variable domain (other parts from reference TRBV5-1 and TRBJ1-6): KAGVTQTPRYLIKTRGQQVTLSCSPISGHRSVSWYQQTPGQGLQFLFEYFSETQRNKGNFPGRFSGRQFSNSRSEMNVSTLELGDSALYLCASTLGSSYNSPLHFGNGTRLTVT.

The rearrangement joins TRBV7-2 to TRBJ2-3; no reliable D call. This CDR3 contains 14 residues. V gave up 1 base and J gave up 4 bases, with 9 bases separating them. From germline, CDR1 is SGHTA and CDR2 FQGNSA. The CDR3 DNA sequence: TGTGCCAGCAGCTTAGTACCTACTGCAGATACGCAGTATTTT. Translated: CASSLVPTADTQYF.

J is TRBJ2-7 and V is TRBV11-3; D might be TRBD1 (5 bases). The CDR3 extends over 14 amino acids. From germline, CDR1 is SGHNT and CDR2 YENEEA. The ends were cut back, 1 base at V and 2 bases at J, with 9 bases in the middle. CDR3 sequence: CASSLGGRAYEQYF. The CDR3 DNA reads TGTGCCAGCAGCTTAGGTGGCAGGGCCTACGAGCAGTACTTC.

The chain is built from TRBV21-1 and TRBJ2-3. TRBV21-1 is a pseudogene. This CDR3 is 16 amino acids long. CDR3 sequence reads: CASSNDTDSSTDTQYF. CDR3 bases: TGTGCCAGCAGCAACGACACCGACTCTAGCACAGATACGCAGTATTTT.

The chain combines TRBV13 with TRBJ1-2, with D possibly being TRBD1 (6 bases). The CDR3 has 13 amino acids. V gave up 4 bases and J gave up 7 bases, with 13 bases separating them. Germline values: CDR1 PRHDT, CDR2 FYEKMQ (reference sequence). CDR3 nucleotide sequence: TGTGCCAGCAGCTCGGGACACCTTGGTGGCTACACCTTC. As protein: CASSSGHLGGYTF.

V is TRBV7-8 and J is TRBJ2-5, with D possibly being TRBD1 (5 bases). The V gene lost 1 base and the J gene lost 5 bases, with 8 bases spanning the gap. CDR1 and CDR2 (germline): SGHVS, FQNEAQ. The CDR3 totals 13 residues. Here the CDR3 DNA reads TGTGCCAGCAGCTTAGGCAGGGTTGAGACCCAGTACTTC. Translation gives CASSLGRVETQYF.

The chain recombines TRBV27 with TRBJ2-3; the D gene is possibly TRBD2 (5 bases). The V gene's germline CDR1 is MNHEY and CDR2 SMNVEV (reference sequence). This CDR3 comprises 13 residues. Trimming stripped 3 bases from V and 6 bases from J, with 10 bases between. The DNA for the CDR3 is TGTGCCAGCAGTTTCCGGCCGGGGGATACGCAGTATTTT. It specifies CASSFRPGDTQYF.

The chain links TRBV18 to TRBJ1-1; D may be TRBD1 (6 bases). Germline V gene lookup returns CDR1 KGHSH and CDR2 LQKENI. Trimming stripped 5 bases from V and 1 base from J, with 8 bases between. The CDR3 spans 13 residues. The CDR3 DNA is TGTGCCAGCTCAGGACAGACGAACACTGAAGCTTTCTTT. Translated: CASSGQTNTEAFF.